These T cell receptor beta chains were read from a single sample in a study of cytomegalovirus exposure and HLA in healthy donors. Profiling relied on immunoSEQ multiplex PCR, and the TCRdb table lists in-frame clones only, not all of them. This sample has more than 100,000 clones, with roughly three quarters found just once. The sample consisted of PBMCs. The receptors originated from a woman between 18 and 29 years old in good health and CMV-seropositive. Each CDR3 is given with its conserved first and last residue. Each record gives: clone size, J gene, V gene, D gene, CDR3 protein, CDR3 DNA. The D gene is left open where the match is weak. For some rows the clone size is stated as once, few or many, or as a class when expanded; others skip it.

abundance: .
j_gene: TRBJ2-3
v_gene: TRBV2
d_gene: TRBD2
CDR3aa: CAARGPSGQSTDTQYF
CDR3nt: TGTGCTGCTCGCGGGCCTAGCGGGCAAAGCACAGATACGCAGTATTTT

abundance: .
j_gene: TRBJ1-2
v_gene: TRBV30
d_gene: TRBD1
CDR3aa: CAWSVGSGGSDGYTF
CDR3nt: TGTGCCTGGAGTGTAGGTTCAGGGGGCTCAGATGGCTACACCTTC

abundance: .
j_gene: TRBJ2-7
v_gene: TRBV20-1
d_gene: .
CDR3aa: CSARGLDEQYF
CDR3nt: TGCAGTGCCCGTGGACTTGACGAGCAGTACTTC

abundance: .
j_gene: TRBJ2-7
v_gene: TRBV5-1
d_gene: .
CDR3aa: CASSLVGGEQYF
CDR3nt: TGCGCCAGCAGCTTGGTGGGGGGCGAGCAGTACTTC

abundance: .
j_gene: TRBJ1-1
v_gene: TRBV5-1
d_gene: .
CDR3aa: CASSLVGRTYTEAFF
CDR3nt: TGCGCCAGCAGCTTGGTGGGGAGAACCTACACTGAAGCTTTCTTT

abundance: once
j_gene: TRBJ2-7
v_gene: TRBV2
d_gene: .
CDR3aa: CASSGGLADPEQYF
CDR3nt: TGTGCCAGCAGTGGGGGGCTAGCGGACCCCGAGCAGTACTTC

abundance: .
j_gene: TRBJ2-3
v_gene: TRBV7-2
d_gene: TRBD2
CDR3aa: CASSARRSGRADTQYF
CDR3nt: TGTGCCAGCAGCGCCCGACGGAGCGGGAGGGCAGATACGCAGTATTTT

abundance: few
j_gene: TRBJ1-5
v_gene: TRBV5-6
d_gene: TRBD1
CDR3aa: CASTLYRGEGNQPQHF
CDR3nt: TGTGCCAGCACCCTTTACAGGGGAGAGGGCAATCAGCCCCAGCATTTT

abundance: once
j_gene: TRBJ2-7
v_gene: TRBV21-1
d_gene: .
CDR3aa: CASSKAGGSYEQYF
CDR3nt: TGTGCCAGCAGCAAAGCGGGAGGCTCCTACGAGCAGTACTTC

abundance: .
j_gene: TRBJ2-5
v_gene: TRBV27
d_gene: .
CDR3aa: CASSRAPRGQETQYF
CDR3nt: TGTGCCAGCAGTAGAGCTCCCCGAGGGCAAGAGACCCAGTACTTC